The entry that follows covers one TCR beta chain sequence. Seattle's enrolled individuals joined amid active infection and were then monitored longitudinally. The sample comes from a study of blood T cell repertoires in COVID-19. Turning to the study itself: PBMCs, B-cell-depleted T cells, or T cells provided the cDNA or gDNA that made up the material.

Study processing details: It was from reference gene primer amplification that nucleated cell counts were estimated. Data came from immunoSEQ multiplex PCR; TCRdb stores just in-frame clones and leaves some out. D and trimming come from the DNA, and the V and J calls and clone size come from that table. The sample holds some 140,000 clones, 70% to 90% seen once. The CDR3 consists of 13 residues. The V gene lost 5 bases and the J gene lost 8 bases, with 15 bases spanning the gap. CDR1 is SGHTA and CDR2 is FQGTGA in the germline V gene. The chain employs TRBV7-3 and TRBJ2-5; a weak D match, TRBD1 (6 bases). The receptor was isolated from a man aged 55 to 70 with COVID-19, enrolled during active disease. The sequencing sample was made of peripheral blood. The CDR3 sequence is CASSIGQQGTQYF. CDR3 DNA: TGTGCCAGCAGCATCGGACAGCAGGGAACCCAGTACTTC.